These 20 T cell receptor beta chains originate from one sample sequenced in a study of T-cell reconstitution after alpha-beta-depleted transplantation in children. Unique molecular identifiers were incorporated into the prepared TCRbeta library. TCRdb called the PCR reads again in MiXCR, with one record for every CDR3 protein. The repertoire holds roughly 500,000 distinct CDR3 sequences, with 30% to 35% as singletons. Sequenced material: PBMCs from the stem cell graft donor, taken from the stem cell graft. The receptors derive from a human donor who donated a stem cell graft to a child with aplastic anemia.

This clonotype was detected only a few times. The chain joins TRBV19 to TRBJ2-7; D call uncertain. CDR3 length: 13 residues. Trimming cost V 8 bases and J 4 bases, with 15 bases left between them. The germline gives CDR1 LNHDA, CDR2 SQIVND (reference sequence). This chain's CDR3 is CASWGGGIYEQYF. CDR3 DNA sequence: TGTGCCAGTTGGGGTGGCGGCATTTACGAGCAGTACTTC.

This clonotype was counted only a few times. The CDR3 protein is CSAGLLASTDTQYF. DNA of the CDR3: TGCAGTGCTGGATTACTAGCAAGCACAGATACGCAGTATTTT. The chain employs TRBV20-1 and TRBJ2-3; a possible D gene is TRBD2 (6 bases). This CDR3 spans 14 amino acids. Trimming pared 5 bases from V and 0 bases from J, leaving 12 bases between. Germline V gene sequence: CDR1 DFQATT, CDR2 SNEGSKA (reference sequence).

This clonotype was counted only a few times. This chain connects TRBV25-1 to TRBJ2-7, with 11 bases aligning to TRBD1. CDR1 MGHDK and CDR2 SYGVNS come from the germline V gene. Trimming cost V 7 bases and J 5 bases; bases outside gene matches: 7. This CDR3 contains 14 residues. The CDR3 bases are TGTGCCAGCACGTTGAGGACAGGGGGCAACGAGCAGTACGTC. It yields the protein CASTLRTGGNEQYV.

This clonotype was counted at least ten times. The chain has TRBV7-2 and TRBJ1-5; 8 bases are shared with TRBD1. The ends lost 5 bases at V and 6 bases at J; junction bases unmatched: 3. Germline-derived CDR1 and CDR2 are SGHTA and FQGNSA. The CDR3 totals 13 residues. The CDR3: CASSPTGGQPQHF. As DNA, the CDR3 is TGTGCCAGCAGCCCAACAGGGGGTCAGCCCCAGCATTTT.

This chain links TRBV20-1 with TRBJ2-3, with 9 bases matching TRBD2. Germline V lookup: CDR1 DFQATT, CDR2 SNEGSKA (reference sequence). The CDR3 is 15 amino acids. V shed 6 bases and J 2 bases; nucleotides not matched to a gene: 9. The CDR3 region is CSAAAAGGNTDTQYF. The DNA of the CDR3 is TGCAGTGCAGCGGCAGCGGGAGGTAACACAGATACGCAGTATTTT.

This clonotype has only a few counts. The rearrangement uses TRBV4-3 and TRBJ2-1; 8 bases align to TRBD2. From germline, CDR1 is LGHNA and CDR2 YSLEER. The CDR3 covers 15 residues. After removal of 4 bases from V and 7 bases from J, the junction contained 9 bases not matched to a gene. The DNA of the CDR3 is TGCGCCAGCAGCCTATTAGCGGGGACCCTTAATGAGCAGTTCTTC. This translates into CASSLLAGTLNEQFF.

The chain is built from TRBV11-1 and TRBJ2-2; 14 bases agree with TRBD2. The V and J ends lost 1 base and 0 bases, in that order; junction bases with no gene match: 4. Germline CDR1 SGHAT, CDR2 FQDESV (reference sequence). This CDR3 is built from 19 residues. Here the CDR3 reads CASSLGETSGRANTGELFF. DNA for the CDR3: TGTGCCAGCAGCTTAGGCGAGACTAGCGGGAGGGCGAACACCGGGGAGCTGTTTTTT.

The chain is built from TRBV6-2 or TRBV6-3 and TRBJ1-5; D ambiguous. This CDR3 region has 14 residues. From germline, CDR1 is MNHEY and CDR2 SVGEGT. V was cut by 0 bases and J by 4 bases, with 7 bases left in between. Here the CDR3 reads CASSYSPKNQPQHF. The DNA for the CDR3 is TGTGCCAGCAGTTACTCGCCGAAGAATCAGCCCCAGCATTTT.

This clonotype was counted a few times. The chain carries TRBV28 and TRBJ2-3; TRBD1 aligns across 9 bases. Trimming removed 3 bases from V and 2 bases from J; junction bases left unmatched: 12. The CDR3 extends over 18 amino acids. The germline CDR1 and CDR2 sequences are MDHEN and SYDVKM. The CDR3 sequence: CASSFQRTGTGSTDTQYF. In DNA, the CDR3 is TGTGCCAGCAGTTTCCAAAGGACCGGGACAGGGTCCACAGATACGCAGTATTTT. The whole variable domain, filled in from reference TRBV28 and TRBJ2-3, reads DVKVTQSSRYLVKRTGEKVFLECVQDMDHENMFWYRQDPGLGLRLIYFSYDVKMKEKGDIPEGYSVSREKKERFSLILESASTNQTSMYLCASSFQRTGTGSTDTQYFGPGTRLTVL.

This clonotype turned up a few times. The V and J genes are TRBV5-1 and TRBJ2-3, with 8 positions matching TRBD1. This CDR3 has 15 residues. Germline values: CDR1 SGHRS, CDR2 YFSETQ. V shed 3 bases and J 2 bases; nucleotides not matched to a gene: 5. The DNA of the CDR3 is TGCGCCAGCAGCTGGCGACAGGGGTACACAGATACGCAGTATTTT. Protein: CASSWRQGYTDTQYF.

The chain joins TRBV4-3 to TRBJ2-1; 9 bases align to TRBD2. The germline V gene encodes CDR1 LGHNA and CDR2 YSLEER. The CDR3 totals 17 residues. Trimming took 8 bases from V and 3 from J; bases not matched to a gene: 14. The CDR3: CASAPGIPSGDYNEQFF. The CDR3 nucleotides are TGCGCCAGCGCCCCCGGCATCCCTAGCGGGGACTACAATGAGCAGTTCTTC.

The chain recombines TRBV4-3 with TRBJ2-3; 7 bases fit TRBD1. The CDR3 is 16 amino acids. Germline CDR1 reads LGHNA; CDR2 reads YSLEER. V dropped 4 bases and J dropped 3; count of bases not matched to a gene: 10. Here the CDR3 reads CASSPIETGLTDTQYF. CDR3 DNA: TGCGCCAGCAGCCCGATCGAGACAGGGCTGACAGATACGCAGTATTTT.

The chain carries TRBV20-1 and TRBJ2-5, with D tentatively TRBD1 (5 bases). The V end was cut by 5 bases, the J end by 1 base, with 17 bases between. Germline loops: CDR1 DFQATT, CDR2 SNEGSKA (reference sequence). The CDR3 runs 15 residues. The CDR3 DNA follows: TGCAGTGCTTCCCCCCGTGTGGGGCTCCAAGAGACCCAGTACTTC. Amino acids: CSASPRVGLQETQYF.

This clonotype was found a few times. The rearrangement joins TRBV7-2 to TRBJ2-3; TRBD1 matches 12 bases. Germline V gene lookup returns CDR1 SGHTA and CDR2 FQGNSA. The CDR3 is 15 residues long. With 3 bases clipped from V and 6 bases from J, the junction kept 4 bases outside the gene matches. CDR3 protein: CASSFGDRGLDTQYF. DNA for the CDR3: TGTGCCAGCAGCTTTGGGGACAGGGGGCTCGATACGCAGTATTTT.

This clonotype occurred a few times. CDR3 sequence reads: CSARDTGQNTGELFF. In DNA, the CDR3 is TGCAGTGCTAGGGATACAGGACAGAACACCGGGGAGCTGTTTTTT. V is TRBV20-1 and J is TRBJ2-2, with D possibly TRBD1 on 5 matching bases. CDR3 size: 15 residues. V was cut by 3 bases and J by 1 base, with 12 bases left in between. The germline V gene has CDR1 DFQATT and CDR2 SNEGSKA (reference sequence).

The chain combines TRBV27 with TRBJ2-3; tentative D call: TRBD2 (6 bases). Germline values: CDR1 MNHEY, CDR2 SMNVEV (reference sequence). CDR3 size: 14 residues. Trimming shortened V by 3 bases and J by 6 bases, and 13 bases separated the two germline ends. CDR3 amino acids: CASSFGGPEDTQYF. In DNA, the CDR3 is TGTGCCAGCAGTTTCGGGGGACCGGAGGATACGCAGTATTTT.

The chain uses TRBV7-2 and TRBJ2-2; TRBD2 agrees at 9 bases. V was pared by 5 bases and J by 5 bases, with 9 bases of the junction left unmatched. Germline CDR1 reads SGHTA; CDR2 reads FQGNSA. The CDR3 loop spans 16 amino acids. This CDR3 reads CASSPPPLAGTGELFF. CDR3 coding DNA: TGTGCCAGCAGCCCACCCCCGCTAGCGGGAACCGGGGAGCTGTTTTTT.

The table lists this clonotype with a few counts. The CDR3 DNA reads as TGTGCCTGGACAGGAGGGACAACTAATGAAAAACTGTTTTTT. This gives the protein CAWTGGTTNEKLFF. The genes are TRBV30 and TRBJ1-4; D not resolved. Germline loops: CDR1 GTSNPN, CDR2 SVGIG (reference sequence). The CDR3 spans 14 residues. Between the trimmed V and J ends, which lost 4 bases and 0 bases, there was a span of 9 bases.

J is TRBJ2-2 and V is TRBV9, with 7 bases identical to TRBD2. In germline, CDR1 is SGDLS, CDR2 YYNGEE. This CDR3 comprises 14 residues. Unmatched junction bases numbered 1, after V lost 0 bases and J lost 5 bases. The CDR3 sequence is CASSVAGLTGELFF. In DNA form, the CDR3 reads TGTGCCAGCAGCGTAGCGGGACTAACCGGGGAGCTGTTTTTT. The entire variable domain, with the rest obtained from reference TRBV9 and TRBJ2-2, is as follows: DSGVTQTPKHLITATGQRVTLRCSPRSGDLSVYWYQQSLDQGLQFLIQYYNGEERAKGNILERFSAQQFPDLHSELNLSSLELGDSALYFCASSVAGLTGELFFGEGSRLTVL.

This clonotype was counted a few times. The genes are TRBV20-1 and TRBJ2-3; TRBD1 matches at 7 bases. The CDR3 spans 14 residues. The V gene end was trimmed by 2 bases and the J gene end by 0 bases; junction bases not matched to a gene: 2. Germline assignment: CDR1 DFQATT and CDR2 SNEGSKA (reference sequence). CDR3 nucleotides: TGCAGTGCTAGACGGGACAGCAGCACAGATACGCAGTATTTT. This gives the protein CSARRDSSTDTQYF.